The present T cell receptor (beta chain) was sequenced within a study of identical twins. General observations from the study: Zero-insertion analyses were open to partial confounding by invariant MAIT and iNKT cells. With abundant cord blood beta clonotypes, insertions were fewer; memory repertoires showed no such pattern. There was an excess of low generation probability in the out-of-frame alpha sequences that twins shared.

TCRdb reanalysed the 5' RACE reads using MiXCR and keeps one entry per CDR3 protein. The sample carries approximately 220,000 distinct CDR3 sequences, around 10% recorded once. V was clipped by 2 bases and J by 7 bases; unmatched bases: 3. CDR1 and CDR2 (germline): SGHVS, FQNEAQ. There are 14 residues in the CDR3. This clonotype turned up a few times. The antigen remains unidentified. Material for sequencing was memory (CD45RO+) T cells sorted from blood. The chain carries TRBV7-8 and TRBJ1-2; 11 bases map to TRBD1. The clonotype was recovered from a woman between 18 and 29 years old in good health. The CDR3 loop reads CASSLWTGGAGYTF. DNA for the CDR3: TGTGCCAGCAGCTTATGGACAGGGGGCGCTGGCTACACCTTC.